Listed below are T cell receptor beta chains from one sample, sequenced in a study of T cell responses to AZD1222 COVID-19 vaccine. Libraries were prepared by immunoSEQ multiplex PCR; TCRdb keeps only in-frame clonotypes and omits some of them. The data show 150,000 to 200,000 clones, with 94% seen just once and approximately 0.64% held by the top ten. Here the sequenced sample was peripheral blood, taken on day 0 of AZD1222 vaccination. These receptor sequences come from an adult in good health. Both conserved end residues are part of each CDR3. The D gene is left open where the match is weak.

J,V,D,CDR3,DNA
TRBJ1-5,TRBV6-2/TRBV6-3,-,CASSYSRVQPQHF,TGTGCCAGCAGTTACTCCAGGGTGCAGCCCCAGCATTTT
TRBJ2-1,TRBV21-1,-,CASSKACGIRSSYNEQFF,TGTGCCAGCAGCAAAGCCTGTGGTATTCGGAGCTCCTACAATGAGCAGTTCTTC
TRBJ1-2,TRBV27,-,CASTITSGSHGYTF,TGTGCCAGCACCATCACTTCAGGGAGCCATGGCTACACCTTC
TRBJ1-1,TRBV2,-,CASSEVSEAFF,TGTGCCAGCAGTGAAGTCAGTGAAGCTTTCTTT
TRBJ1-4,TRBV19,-,CASTSSGGEKLFF,TGTGCCAGTACCTCTAGCGGGGGTGAAAAACTGTTTTTT
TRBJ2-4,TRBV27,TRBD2,CASSLSSGGDIQYF,TGTGCCAGCAGTTTATCGTCGGGAGGGGACATTCAGTACTTC
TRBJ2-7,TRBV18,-,CASSPSLGSYEQYF,TGTGCCAGCTCACCGTCCCTCGGGTCCTACGAGCAGTACTTC
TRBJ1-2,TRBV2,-,CASTRYGYTF,TGTGCCAGCACCCGATATGGCTACACCTTC
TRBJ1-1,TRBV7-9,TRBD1,CASSADRARSEAFF,TGTGCCAGCAGCGCGGACAGGGCTCGATCTGAAGCTTTCTTT
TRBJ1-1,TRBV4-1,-,CASSQVGGNTEAFF,TGCGCCAGCAGCCAAGTCGGGGGGAACACTGAAGCTTTCTTT
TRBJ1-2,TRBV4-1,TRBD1,CASSHPVRGKDYGYTF,TGCGCCAGCAGCCACCCAGTCAGGGGGAAGGACTATGGCTACACCTTC
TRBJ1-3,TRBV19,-,CASSISAGNTIYF,TGTGCCAGTAGTATCTCCGCCGGGAACACCATATATTTT
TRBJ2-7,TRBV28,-,CASRTVPYEQYF,TGTGCCAGCCGAACAGTTCCCTACGAGCAGTACTTC
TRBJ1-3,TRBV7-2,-,CASSPTGWGNTIYF,TGTGCCAGCAGCCCAACAGGGTGGGGAAACACCATATATTTT
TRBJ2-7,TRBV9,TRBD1,CASSADRGQNEQYF,TGTGCCAGCAGCGCGGACAGGGGGCAGAACGAGCAGTACTTC
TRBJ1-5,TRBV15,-,CATSRASGAQHF,TGTGCCACCAGCAGAGCATCAGGGGCCCAGCATTTT
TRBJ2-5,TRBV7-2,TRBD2,CASSLMFGQAGDSETQYF,TGTGCCAGCAGCTTAATGTTCGGGCAAGCGGGAGATTCAGAGACCCAGTACTTC
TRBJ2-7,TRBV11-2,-,CASSLMMPVALGHEQYF,TGTGCCAGCAGCTTGATGATGCCAGTGGCTCTGGGGCACGAGCAGTACTTC
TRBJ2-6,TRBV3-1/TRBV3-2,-,CASSQDSGANVLTF,TGTGCCAGCAGCCAAGATTCTGGGGCCAACGTCCTGACTTTC
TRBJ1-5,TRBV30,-,CAWTRGPNQPQHF,TGTGCCTGGACTCGGGGGCCTAATCAGCCCCAGCATTTT
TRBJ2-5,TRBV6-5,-,CATGRETQYF,TGTGCCACAGGTCGAGAGACCCAGTACTTC
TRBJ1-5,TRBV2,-,CASRGQSNQPQHF,TGTGCCAGCAGAGGACAGAGCAATCAGCCCCAGCATTTT
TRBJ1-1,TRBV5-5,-,CASTKYDRPNTEAFF,TGTGCCAGCACCAAGTACGACAGACCAAACACTGAAGCTTTCTTT
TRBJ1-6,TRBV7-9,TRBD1,CASSLARTGGILNSPLHF,TGTGCCAGCAGCTTAGCGAGGACAGGGGGAATACTGAATTCACCCCTCCACTTT
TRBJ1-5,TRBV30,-,CALSWQSNQPQHF,TGTGCCTTGTCGTGGCAGTCTAATCAGCCCCAGCATTTT
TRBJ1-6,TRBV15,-,CATSRVGGANSPLHF,TGTGCCACCAGCAGAGTCGGAGGAGCCAATTCACCCCTCCACTTT
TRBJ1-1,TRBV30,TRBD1,CAWRVRLGQGVNTEAFF,TGTGCCTGGAGAGTAAGATTGGGGCAGGGGGTGAACACTGAAGCTTTCTTT
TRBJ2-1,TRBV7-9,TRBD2,CASRPFSGPRRNEQFF,TGTGCCAGCAGACCTTTTAGCGGGCCCCGAAGGAATGAGCAGTTCTTC
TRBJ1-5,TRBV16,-,CASSLDSGNQPQHF,TGTGCCAGCAGCTTAGACAGCGGCAATCAGCCCCAGCATTTT
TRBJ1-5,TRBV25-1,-,CASRGQGSNQPQHF,TGTGCCAGCAGGGGGCAGGGAAGCAATCAGCCCCAGCATTTT
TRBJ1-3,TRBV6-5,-,CASSSDRGLGNTIYF,TGTGCCAGCAGTTCGGACAGAGGGTTGGGAAACACCATATATTTT
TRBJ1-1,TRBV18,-,CASSPDRSTEAFF,TGTGCCAGCTCACCAGACAGGAGCACTGAAGCTTTCTTT
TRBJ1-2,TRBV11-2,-,CASSPSYGYTF,TGTGCCAGCAGTCCGTCGTATGGCTACACCTTC
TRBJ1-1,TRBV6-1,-,CASSDWTEAFF,TGTGCCAGCAGTGATTGGACTGAAGCTTTCTTT
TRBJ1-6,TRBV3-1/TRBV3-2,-,CASSPGPGSPLHF,TGTGCCAGCAGCCCCGGTCCGGGATCACCCCTCCACTTT
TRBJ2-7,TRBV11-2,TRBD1,CASSLAGGAYEQYF,TGTGCCAGCAGCTTAGCAGGGGGAGCCTACGAGCAGTACTTC
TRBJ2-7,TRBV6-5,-,CASSFGTSEYYEQYF,TGTGCCAGCAGTTTCGGGACCTCCGAATACTACGAGCAGTACTTC